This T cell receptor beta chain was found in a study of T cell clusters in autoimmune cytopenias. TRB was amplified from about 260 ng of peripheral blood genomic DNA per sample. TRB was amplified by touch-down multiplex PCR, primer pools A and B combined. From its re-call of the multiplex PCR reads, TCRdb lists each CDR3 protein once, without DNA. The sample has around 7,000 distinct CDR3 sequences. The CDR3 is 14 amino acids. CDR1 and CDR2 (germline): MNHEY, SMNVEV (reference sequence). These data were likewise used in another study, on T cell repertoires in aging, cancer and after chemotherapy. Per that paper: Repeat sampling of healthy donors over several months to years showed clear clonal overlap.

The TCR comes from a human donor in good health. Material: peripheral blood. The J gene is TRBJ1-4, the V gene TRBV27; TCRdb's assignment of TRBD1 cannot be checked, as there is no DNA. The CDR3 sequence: CASSFGTGVEKLFF.